These 14 T cell receptor beta chains share one sample of origin, sequenced in a study of T cell responses to AZD1222 COVID-19 vaccine. TCRdb's table, derived via immunoSEQ multiplex PCR, lists solely in-frame clones and lacks some. The sample lists tens of thousands of clones; more than 70% were seen once. The sequenced sample was peripheral blood, obtained 28 days after the second AZD1222 dose. These receptor sequences come from an adult who received the AZD1222 COVID-19 vaccine.

The chain employs TRBV21-1 and TRBJ2-1; the table's D gene call, TRBD2, was not cross checked with the DNA. TRBV21-1 corresponds to a pseudogene. The CDR3 runs to 13 residues. In DNA form, the CDR3 reads TGTGCCAGCAGCAAATACCCTAGCAATGAGCAGTTCTTC. Protein: CASSKYPSNEQFF.

The chain uses TRBV4-2 and TRBJ2-3; D is uncertain. Germline values: CDR1 LGHNA, CDR2 YNFKEQ. The CDR3 covers 14 residues. The ends were cut back, 0 bases at V and 2 bases at J, with 6 bases in the middle. CDR3 amino acids: CASSQDRATDTQYF. The DNA for the CDR3 is TGTGCCAGCAGCCAAGATCGAGCCACAGATACGCAGTATTTT.

The rearrangement joins TRBV14 to TRBJ1-1; TRBD1 is a possible D gene (6 bases). Trimming left V 1 base short and J 5 bases short, with 11 bases between. This CDR3 region has 14 residues. Germline CDR1 is SGHDN and CDR2 is FVKESK. CDR3 sequence reads: CASSQGGRETEAFF. The CDR3 nucleotides are TGTGCCAGCAGCCAAGGGGGGCGCGAAACTGAAGCTTTCTTT. The full variable domain, with the rest looked up from reference TRBV14 and TRBJ1-1, is EAGVTQFPSHSVIEKGQTVTLRCDPISGHDNLYWYRRVMGKEIKFLLHFVKESKQDESGMPNNRFLAERTGGTYSTLKVQPAELEDSGVYFCASSQGGRETEAFFGQGTRLTVV.

This clone was counted only a few times. As DNA, the CDR3 is TGTGCCAGCAGCCAAGGGCTAGCGGTCTACAATGAGCAGTTCTTC. Protein sequence: CASSQGLAVYNEQFF. The chain carries TRBV4-2 and TRBJ2-1; 7 positions agree with TRBD2. Unmatched junction bases numbered 3, after V lost 1 base and J lost 3 bases. The CDR3 extends over 15 amino acids. The germline V gene encodes CDR1 LGHNA and CDR2 YNFKEQ.

This sequence joins TRBV10-2 and TRBJ1-2; the match to TRBD1 covers 7 bases. CDR1 is WSHSY and CDR2 is SAAADI in the germline V gene. Trimming at V came to 5 bases and at J to 3 bases, leaving 6 bases not matched to a gene. The CDR3 is 14 residues long. Here the CDR3 reads CASSYRGLDYGYTF. The DNA for the CDR3 is TGCGCCAGCAGTTACAGGGGTCTGGACTATGGCTACACCTTC.

This clone occurred once. The gene calls are TRBV11-2 and TRBJ2-7; TRBD1 might be the D (6 bases). Germline V gene lookup returns CDR1 SGHAT and CDR2 FQNNGV. Trimming stripped 1 base from V and 6 bases from J, with 10 bases between. This CDR3 contains 13 residues. The CDR3 spells CASSLGHRVEQYF. The CDR3 nucleotides read TGTGCCAGCAGCTTAGGGCACAGGGTCGAGCAGTACTTC.

This chain links TRBV19 with TRBJ1-5; TRBD1 is a possible D gene (5 bases). Trimming shortened V by 3 bases and J by 6 bases, and 12 bases separated the two germline ends. The germline CDR1 and CDR2 sequences are LNHDA and SQIVND (reference sequence). This CDR3 is built from 14 residues. Here the CDR3 reads CASSMGVAAQPQHF. DNA for the CDR3: TGTGCCAGTAGTATGGGGGTTGCCGCTCAGCCCCAGCATTTT.

The chain joins TRBV5-1 to TRBJ1-1; 7 bases match TRBD1. Germline V gene data show CDR1 as SGHRS and CDR2 as YFSETQ. V shed 4 bases, J shed 0 bases, and the junction held 9 bases outside the gene matches. The length of the CDR3 is 16 residues. DNA of the CDR3: TGCGCCAGCAGCCCCGGGACAGCGGGATTGAACACTGAAGCTTTCTTT. Encoded protein: CASSPGTAGLNTEAFF.

The chain has TRBV11-3 and TRBJ2-1, with TRBD1 matching over 10 bases. Germline V gene lookup returns CDR1 SGHNT and CDR2 YENEEA. The length of the CDR3 is 17 residues. The ends lost 5 bases at V and 3 bases at J; junction bases unmatched: 10. The DNA for the CDR3 is TGTGCCAGCAGCGCAAGGGGACAGGGGATGAGCTACAATGAGCAGTTCTTC. Amino acid sequence: CASSARGQGMSYNEQFF.

The rearrangement joins TRBV15 to TRBJ1-1; D is unresolved. CDR1 and CDR2 from the germline V gene are LNHNV and YYDKDF (reference sequence). This CDR3 contains 17 residues. V dropped 0 bases and J dropped 0 bases, with 14 bases sitting between them. As DNA, the CDR3 is TGTGCCACCAGCAGAGATCCGACCCCGAGCATGAACACTGAAGCTTTCTTT. Translation gives CATSRDPTPSMNTEAFF. Full variable domain (missing parts from reference TRBV15 and TRBJ1-1): DAMVIQNPRYQVTQFGKPVTLSCSQTLNHNVMYWYQQKSSQAPKLLFHYYDKDFNNEADTPDNFQSRRPNTSFCFLDIRSPGLGDTAMYLCATSRDPTPSMNTEAFFGQGTRLTVV.

The V gene is TRBV4-1, the J gene TRBJ1-6; 10 positions match TRBD1. J was trimmed by 6 bases and V by 2 bases; bases with no gene match: 7. Germline V gene sequence: CDR1 MGHRA, CDR2 YSYEKL. The CDR3 spans 17 residues. As DNA, the CDR3 is TGCGCCAGCAGCCAACACCGGGACAGGGGATTTAATTCACCCCTCCACTTT. It is translated as CASSQHRDRGFNSPLHF.

The J gene is TRBJ1-3, the V gene TRBV11-2; no reliable D call. Germline V CDR1 and CDR2: SGHAT, FQNNGV. The germline V and J ends were trimmed by 5 bases and 4 bases, with 15 bases remaining between them. The CDR3 is made up of 15 amino acids. CDR3 sequence reads: CASSRPGTYGNTIYF. In DNA, the CDR3 is TGTGCCAGCAGCCGTCCGGGAACTTACGGAAACACCATATATTTT. Together with reference TRBV11-2 and TRBJ1-3, the CDR3 gives the full variable domain: EAGVAQSPRYKIIEKRQSVAFWCNPISGHATLYWYQQILGQGPKLLIQFQNNGVVDDSQLPKDRFSAERLKGVDSTLKIQPAKLEDSAVYLCASSRPGTYGNTIYFGEGSWLTVV.

This clone was detected only once. V and J are TRBV28 and TRBJ1-2, with D perhaps TRBD1 (5 bases). The CDR3 runs to 15 residues. The V and J ends lost 7 bases and 2 bases respectively, with 17 bases between them. Germline V gene data show CDR1 as MDHEN and CDR2 as SYDVKM. Here the CDR3 DNA reads TGTGCCAGCACCGATTTGGGGGTGGTGAACTATGGCTACACCTTC. This codes for CASTDLGVVNYGYTF.

This rearrangement joins TRBV6-5 to TRBJ2-2; D might be TRBD2 (6 bases). The germline V gene encodes CDR1 MNHEY and CDR2 SVGAGI. CDR3 length: 16 residues. Trimming shortened V by 0 bases and J by 5 bases, and 13 bases separated the two germline ends. The CDR3 loop reads CASSYSPAGLTGELFF. In DNA form, the CDR3 reads TGTGCCAGCAGTTACTCGCCAGCGGGCCTTACCGGGGAGCTGTTTTTT.